This TCR beta chain was sequenced in a study of T-cell reconstitution after alpha-beta-depleted transplantation in children. V lost 4 bases and J 2 bases, leaving 16 bases between the germline ends. The CDR3 runs 15 residues. Germline CDR1 reads GTSNPN; CDR2 reads SVGIG (reference sequence). A library of TCRbeta sequences, prepared with unique molecular identifiers, was generated. TCRdb processed the PCR reads anew with MiXCR; each CDR3 protein has one entry. The sample holds over 550,000 distinct CDR3 sequences, about 11% seen once. The table lists this clonotype with a few counts. The gene calls are TRBV30 and TRBJ2-3; D perhaps matches TRBD1 (6 bases). The sequencing here drew on PBMCs from the stem cell graft donor, taken from the stem cell graft. The sequence was collected from a human donor who donated a stem cell graft to a child with acute myeloid leukemia. The CDR3 protein is CAWTQGNLDTDTQYF. In nucleotides, the CDR3 is TGTGCCTGGACTCAGGGGAATTTGGACACAGATACGCAGTATTTT.